A selection of T cell receptor beta chains follows, all from one sample in a study of T-cell memory formation after mild COVID-19. TCRdb called the 5' RACE reads again in MiXCR, with one record for every CDR3 protein. The repertoire holds 100,000 to 150,000 distinct CDR3 sequences, with roughly 6.2% as singletons. The sequenced material came from PBMCs or a T cell subset sorted from them (not recorded which). The origin of the receptors is an adult woman who had mild COVID-19 (a few samples of this study predate the infection). Cell type and time point are not known. Each CDR3 is given with its conserved first and last residue. The D gene is left open where the match is weak. Size is stated for part of the rows, as once, few or many counts, or as a class when the clone is expanded.

V gene,CDR3 length,clone size,J gene,D gene,CDR3 DNA,CDR3 protein
TRBV7-9,13,.,TRBJ1-2,.,TGTGCCAGCAGCTTCATGGCACGAGATGGCTACACCTTC,CASSFMARDGYTF
TRBV20-1,14,many,TRBJ2-1,.,TGCAGTGCTTTTGGGTTCGGTCTTGGGGATGAGCAGTTCTTC,CSAFGFGLGDEQFF
TRBV12-3/TRBV12-4,14,many,TRBJ1-4,.,TGTGCCAGCAGCCCACAGACAACTAATGAAAAACTGTTTTTT,CASSPQTTNEKLFF
TRBV7-9,13,.,TRBJ2-4,.,TGTGCCAGCAGCCCGGGGTCAGGAAACATTCAGTACTTC,CASSPGSGNIQYF
TRBV7-8,16,.,TRBJ1-2,TRBD1,TGTGCCAGCAGCTTAATGGGACAGGGAAAATCCTTTGGCTACACCTTC,CASSLMGQGKSFGYTF
TRBV9,16,.,TRBJ1-2,.,TGTGCCAGCAGCGTAGGAGGCGCAGGAAATTTCTATGGCTACACCTTC,CASSVGGAGNFYGYTF
TRBV9,15,few,TRBJ2-7,TRBD2,TGTGCCAGCAGCCCAGTAGGGACTAGCGGCGGGAAACAGTACTTC,CASSPVGTSGGKQYF
TRBV7-2,16,many,TRBJ2-3,TRBD1,TGTGCCAGCAGCTCCGCCCGACAGGGCCGGATAGATACGCAGTATTTT,CASSSARQGRIDTQYF
TRBV5-1,14,.,TRBJ2-7,.,TGCGCCAGCAGCTTGGGGCGGGACAGATACGAGCAGTACTTC,CASSLGRDRYEQYF
TRBV20-1,17,many,TRBJ1-3,TRBD1,TGCAGTGCTCCGACTTCCGGGACAGGTCTCTCTGGAAACACCATATATTTT,CSAPTSGTGLSGNTIYF
TRBV24-1,16,few,TRBJ2-1,.,TGTGCCACCAGTGATTTAGGGGGGGTCCCGTACAATGAGCAGTTCTTC,CATSDLGGVPYNEQFF
TRBV12-3/TRBV12-4,13,.,TRBJ2-1,.,TGTGCCAGCAGCTCGACAGGTTACAATGAGCAGTTCTTC,CASSSTGYNEQFF
TRBV20-1,11,few,TRBJ2-3,.,TGCAGTGCTTTGGAGGGAGATACGCAGTATTTT,CSALEGDTQYF
TRBV5-1,14,few,TRBJ1-1,.,TGCGCCAGCAGCCCCTGGGACGGCGCCACTGAAGCTTTCTTT,CASSPWDGATEAFF
TRBV4-1,14,few,TRBJ1-2,.,TGCGCCAGCAGCCAAAGTGAAGGGGGCTATGGCTACACCTTC,CASSQSEGGYGYTF
TRBV5-5,15,few,TRBJ2-2,.,TGTGCCAGCAGCTTTTATGTAGGTGGCAGCGGGGAGCTGTTTTTT,CASSFYVGGSGELFF
TRBV5-1,15,few,TRBJ2-1,TRBD2,TGCGCCAGCAGCGTTTCTAGCGGGAGCTACAATGAGCAGTTCTTC,CASSVSSGSYNEQFF
TRBV12-3/TRBV12-4,14,.,TRBJ2-2,.,TGTGCCAGCAGTTTCGGGGGGCACACCGGGGAGCTGTTTTTT,CASSFGGHTGELFF
TRBV5-1,13,many,TRBJ1-5,.,TGCGCCAGCAGCTTGTCGGAGAATCAGCCCCAGCATTTT,CASSLSENQPQHF
TRBV7-2,16,many,TRBJ1-6,TRBD1,TGTGCCAGCAGCCCCAGGGGGCAGGCGTCTAATTCACCCCTCCACTTT,CASSPRGQASNSPLHF